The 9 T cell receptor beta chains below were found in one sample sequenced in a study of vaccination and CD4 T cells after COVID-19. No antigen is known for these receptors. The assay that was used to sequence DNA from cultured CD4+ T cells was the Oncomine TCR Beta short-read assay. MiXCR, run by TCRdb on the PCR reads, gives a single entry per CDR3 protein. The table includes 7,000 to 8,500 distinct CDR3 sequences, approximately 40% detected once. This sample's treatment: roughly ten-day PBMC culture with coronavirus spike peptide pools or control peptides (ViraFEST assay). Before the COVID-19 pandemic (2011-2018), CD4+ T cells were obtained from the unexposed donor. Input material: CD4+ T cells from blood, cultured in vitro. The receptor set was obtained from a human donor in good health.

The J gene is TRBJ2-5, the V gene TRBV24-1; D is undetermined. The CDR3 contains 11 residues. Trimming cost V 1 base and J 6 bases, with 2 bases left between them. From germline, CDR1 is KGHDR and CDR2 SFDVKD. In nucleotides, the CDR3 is TGTGCCACCAGTGATTTACAGACCCAGTACTTC. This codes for CATSDLQTQYF.

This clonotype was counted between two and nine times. The CDR3 DNA reads TGCAGTGCTACCGACAACAGAGAGACCCAGTACTTC. Amino acid sequence: CSATDNRETQYF. V is TRBV20-1 and J is TRBJ2-5; no firm D call. The germline V gene has CDR1 DFQATT and CDR2 SNEGSKA (reference sequence). The CDR3 spans 12 residues. The V and J ends lost 4 bases and 4 bases respectively, with 10 bases between them.

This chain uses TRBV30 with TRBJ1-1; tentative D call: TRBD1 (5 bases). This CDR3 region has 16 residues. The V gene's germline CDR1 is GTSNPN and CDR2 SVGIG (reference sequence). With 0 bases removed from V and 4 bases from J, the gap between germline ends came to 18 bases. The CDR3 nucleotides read TGTGCCTGGAGTGTATGGGGGACGGGGTCGGGCACTGAAGCTTTCTTT. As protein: CAWSVWGTGSGTEAFF. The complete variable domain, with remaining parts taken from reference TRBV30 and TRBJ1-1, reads SQTIHQWPATLVQPVGSPLSLECTVEGTSNPNLYWYRQAAGRGLQLLFYSVGIGQISSEVPQNLSASRPQDRQFILSSKKLLLSDSGFYLCAWSVWGTGSGTEAFFGQGTRLTVV.

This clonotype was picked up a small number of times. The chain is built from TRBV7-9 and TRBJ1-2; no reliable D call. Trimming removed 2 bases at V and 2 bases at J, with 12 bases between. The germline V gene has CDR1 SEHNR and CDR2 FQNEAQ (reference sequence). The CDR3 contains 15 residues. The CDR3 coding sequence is TGTGCCAGCAGCTTAATGGCGGCACAGAACTATGGCTACACCTTC. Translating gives CASSLMAAQNYGYTF.

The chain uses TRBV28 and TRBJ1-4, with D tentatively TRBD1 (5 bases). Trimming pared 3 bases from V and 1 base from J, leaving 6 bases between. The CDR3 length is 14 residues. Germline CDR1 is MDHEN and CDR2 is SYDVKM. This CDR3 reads CASSFGGTNEKLFF. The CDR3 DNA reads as TGTGCCAGCAGTTTTGGGGGAACTAATGAAAAACTGTTTTTT.

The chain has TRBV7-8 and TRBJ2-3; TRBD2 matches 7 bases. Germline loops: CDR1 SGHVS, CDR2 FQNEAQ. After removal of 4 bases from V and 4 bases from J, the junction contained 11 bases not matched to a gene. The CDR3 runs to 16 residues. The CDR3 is CASSSPWRESADTQYF. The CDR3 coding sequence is TGTGCCAGCAGCTCGCCTTGGCGGGAGTCGGCAGATACGCAGTATTTT.

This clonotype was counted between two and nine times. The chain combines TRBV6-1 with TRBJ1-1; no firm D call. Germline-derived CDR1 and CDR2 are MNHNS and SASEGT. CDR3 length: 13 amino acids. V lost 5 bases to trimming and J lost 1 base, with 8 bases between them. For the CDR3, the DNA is TGTGCCAGCAGTCACGGACCGAACACTGAAGCTTTCTTT. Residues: CASSHGPNTEAFF.

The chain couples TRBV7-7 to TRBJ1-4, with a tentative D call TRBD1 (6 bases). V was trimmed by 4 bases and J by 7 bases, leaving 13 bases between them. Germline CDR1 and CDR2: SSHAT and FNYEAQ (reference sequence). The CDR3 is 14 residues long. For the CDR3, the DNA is TGTGCCAGCAGCTCGGGGGCGCGTGGTGAAAAACTGTTTTTT. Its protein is CASSSGARGEKLFF.

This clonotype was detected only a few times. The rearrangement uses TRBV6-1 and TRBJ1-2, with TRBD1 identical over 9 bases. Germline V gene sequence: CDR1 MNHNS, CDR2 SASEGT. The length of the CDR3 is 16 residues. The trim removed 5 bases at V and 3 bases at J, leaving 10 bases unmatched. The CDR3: CASSRHTTGGDYGYTF. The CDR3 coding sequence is TGTGCCAGCAGTCGACACACTACAGGGGGCGACTATGGCTACACCTTC.